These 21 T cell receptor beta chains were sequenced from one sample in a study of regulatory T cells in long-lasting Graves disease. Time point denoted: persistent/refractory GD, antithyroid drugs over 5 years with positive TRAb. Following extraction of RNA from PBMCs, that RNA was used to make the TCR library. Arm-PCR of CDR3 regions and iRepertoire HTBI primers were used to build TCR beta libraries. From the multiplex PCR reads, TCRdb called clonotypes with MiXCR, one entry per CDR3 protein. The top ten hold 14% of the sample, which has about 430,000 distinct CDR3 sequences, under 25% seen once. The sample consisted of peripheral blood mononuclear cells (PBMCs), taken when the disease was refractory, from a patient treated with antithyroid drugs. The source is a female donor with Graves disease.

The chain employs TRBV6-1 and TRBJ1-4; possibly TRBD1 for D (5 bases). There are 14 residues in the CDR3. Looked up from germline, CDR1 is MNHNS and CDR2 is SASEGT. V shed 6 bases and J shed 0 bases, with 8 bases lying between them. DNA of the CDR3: TGTGCCAGCAGCGGGACGGCAACTAATGAAAAACTGTTTTTT. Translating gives CASSGTATNEKLFF.

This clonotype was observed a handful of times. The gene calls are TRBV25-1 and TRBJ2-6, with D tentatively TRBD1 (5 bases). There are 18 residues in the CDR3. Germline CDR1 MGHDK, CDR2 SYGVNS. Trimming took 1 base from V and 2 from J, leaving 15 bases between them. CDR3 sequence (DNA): TGTGCCAGCAGTGAATTTACAGGTGAAAGGCCTGGGGCCAACGTCCTGACTTTC. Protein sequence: CASSEFTGERPGANVLTF.

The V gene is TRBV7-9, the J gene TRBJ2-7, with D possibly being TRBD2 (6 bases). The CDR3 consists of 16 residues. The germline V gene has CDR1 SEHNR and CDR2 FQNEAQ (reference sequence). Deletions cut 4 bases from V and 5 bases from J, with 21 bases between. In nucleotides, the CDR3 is TGTGCCAGCAGCTCCCCCCCGGAGGGAGCGGTCGACGAGCAGTACTTC. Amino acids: CASSSPPEGAVDEQYF.

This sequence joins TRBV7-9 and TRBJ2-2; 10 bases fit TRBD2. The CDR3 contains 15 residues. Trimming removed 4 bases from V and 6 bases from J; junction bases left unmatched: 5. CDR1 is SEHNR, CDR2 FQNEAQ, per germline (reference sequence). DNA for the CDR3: TGTGCCAGCAGCTCCCTAGCGGGAGTTCCCGGGGAGCTGTTTTTT. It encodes CASSSLAGVPGELFF.

CDR3 nucleotides: TGTGCCAGCAGTGACGGGTGGAGGAGCAATCAGCCCCAGCATTTT. Amino acid sequence: CASSDGWRSNQPQHF. V gene TRBV6-4 combines with J gene TRBJ1-5; no definite D call. There are 15 residues in the CDR3. Germline CDR1 reads MRHNA; CDR2 reads SNTAGT. The ends were cut back, 2 bases at V and 1 base at J, with 9 bases in the middle.

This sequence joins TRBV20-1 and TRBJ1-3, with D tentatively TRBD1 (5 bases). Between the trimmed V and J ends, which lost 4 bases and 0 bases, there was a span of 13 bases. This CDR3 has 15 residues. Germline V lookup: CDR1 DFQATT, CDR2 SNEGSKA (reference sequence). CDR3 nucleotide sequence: TGCAGTGCTAAGATGGACATATCCTCTGGAAACACCATATATTTT. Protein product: CSAKMDISSGNTIYF.

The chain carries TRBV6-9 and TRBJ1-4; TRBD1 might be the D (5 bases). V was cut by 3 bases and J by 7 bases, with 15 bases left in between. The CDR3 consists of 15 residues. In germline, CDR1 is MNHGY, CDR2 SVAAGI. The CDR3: CASSYSSGRGEKLFF. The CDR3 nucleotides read TGTGCCAGCAGTTACTCATCCGGGAGGGGTGAAAAACTGTTTTTT.

Here the CDR3 reads CSAIYNEQFF. CDR3 coding DNA: TGCAGTGCCATATACAATGAGCAGTTCTTC. The J gene is TRBJ2-1, the V gene TRBV20-1; no firm D call. This CDR3 region has 10 residues. V was shortened by 6 bases and J by 4 bases, with 4 bases between the two germline ends. CDR1 and CDR2 (germline): DFQATT, SNEGSKA (reference sequence).

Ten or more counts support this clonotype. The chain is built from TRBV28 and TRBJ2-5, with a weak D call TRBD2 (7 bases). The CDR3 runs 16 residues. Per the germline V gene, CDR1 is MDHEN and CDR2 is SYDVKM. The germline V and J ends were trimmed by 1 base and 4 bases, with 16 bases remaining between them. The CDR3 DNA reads TGTGCCAGCAGTTTATTGTTAGGGGGGGAGAGAGAGACCCAGTACTTC. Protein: CASSLLLGGERETQYF. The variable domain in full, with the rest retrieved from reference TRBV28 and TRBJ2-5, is DVKVTQSSRYLVKRTGEKVFLECVQDMDHENMFWYRQDPGLGLRLIYFSYDVKMKEKGDIPEGYSVSREKKERFSLILESASTNQTSMYLCASSLLLGGERETQYFGPGTRLLVL.

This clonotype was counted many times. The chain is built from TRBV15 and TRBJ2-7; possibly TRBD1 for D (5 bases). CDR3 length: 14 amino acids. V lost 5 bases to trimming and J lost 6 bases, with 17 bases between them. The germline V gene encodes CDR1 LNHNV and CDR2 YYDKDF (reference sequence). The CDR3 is CATSLDKGVGEQYF. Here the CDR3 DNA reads TGTGCCACCAGCCTTGACAAAGGGGTGGGCGAGCAGTACTTC.

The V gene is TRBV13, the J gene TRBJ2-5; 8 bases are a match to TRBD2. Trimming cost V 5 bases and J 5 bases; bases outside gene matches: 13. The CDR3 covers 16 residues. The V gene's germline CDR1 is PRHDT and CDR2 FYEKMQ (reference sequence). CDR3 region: CASSVTGTVAGETQYF. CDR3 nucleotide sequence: TGTGCCAGCAGCGTGACCGGGACGGTAGCGGGGGAGACCCAGTACTTC.

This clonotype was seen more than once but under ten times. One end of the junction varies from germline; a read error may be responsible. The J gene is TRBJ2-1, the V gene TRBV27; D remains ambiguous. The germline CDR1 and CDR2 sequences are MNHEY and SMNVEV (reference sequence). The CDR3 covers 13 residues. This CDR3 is CASSSSRANAQFF. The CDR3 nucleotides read TGTGCCAGCAGTTCCTCTAGGGCAAATGCGCAGTTCTTC.

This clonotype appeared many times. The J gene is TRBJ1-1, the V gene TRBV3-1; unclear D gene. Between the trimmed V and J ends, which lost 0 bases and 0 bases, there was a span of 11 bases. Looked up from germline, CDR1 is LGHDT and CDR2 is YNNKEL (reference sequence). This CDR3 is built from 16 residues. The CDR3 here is CASSQEFGVMNTEAFF. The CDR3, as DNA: TGTGCCAGCAGCCAAGAATTTGGGGTCATGAACACTGAAGCTTTCTTT.

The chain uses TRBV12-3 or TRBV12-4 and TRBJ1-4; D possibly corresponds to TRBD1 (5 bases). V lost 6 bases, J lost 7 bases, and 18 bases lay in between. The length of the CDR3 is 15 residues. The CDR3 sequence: CASSPLSRGGEKLFF. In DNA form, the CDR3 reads TGTGCCAGCAGCCCTCTAAGTCGGGGGGGTGAAAAACTGTTTTTT.

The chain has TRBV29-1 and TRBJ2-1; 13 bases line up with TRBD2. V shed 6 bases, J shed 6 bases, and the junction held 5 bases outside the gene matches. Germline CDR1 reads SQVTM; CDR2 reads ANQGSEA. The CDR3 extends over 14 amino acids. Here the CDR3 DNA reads TGCAGCGTCCCGGGACTAGCGGGGCCCAATGAGCAGTTCTTC. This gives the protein CSVPGLAGPNEQFF.

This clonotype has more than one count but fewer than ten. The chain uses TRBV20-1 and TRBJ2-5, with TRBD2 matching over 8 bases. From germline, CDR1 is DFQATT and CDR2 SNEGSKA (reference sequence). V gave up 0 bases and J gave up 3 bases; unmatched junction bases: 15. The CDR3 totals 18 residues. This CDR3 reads CSARDLSLGAGVEETQYF. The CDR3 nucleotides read TGCAGTGCTAGAGATCTATCGCTGGGAGCGGGAGTAGAAGAGACCCAGTACTTC.

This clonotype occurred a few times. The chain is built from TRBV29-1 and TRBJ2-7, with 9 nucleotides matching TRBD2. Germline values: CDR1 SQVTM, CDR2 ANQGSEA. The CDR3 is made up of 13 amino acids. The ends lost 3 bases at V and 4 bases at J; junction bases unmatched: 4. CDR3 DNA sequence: TGCAGCGTTGAGGATAGCGGGAGTTACGAGCAGTACTTC. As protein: CSVEDSGSYEQYF.

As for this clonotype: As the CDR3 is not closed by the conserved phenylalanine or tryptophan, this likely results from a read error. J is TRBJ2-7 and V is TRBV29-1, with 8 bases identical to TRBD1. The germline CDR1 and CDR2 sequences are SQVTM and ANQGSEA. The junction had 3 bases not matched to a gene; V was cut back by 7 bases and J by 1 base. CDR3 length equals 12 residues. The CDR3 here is CSARQGSYEQYL. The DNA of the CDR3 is TGCAGCGCGAGACAGGGGTCCTACGAGCAGTACCTC.

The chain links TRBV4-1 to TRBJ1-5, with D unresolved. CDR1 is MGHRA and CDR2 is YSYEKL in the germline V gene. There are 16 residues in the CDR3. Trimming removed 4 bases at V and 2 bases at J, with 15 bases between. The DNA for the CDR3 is TGCGCCAGCAGCCCCAATGCGGGTTCGGGCAATCAGCCCCAGCATTTT. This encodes CASSPNAGSGNQPQHF.

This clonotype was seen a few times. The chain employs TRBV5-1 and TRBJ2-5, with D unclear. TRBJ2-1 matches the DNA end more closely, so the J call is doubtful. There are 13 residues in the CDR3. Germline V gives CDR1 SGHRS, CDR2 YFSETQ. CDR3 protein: CASSLTLGNEQFF. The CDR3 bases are TGCGCCAGCAGCTTAACTTTGGGCAATGAGCAGTTCTTC.

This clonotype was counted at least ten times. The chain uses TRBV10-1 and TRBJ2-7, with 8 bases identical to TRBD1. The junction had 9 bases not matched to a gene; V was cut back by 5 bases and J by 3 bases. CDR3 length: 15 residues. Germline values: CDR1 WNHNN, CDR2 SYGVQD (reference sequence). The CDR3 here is CASSRGTGQNYEQYF. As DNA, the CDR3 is TGCGCCAGCAGTCGAGGGACAGGCCAAAACTACGAGCAGTACTTC.